Below are 14 T cell receptor beta chains sequenced from a single sample in a study of CD8+ T cells in alopecia areata. Regarding treatment: oral pan-JAK inhibitor, 5-10 mg twice daily. As the sequencing template, cDNA was produced by extracting RNA and reverse transcribing it. Some clones are missing from TCRdb's copy, which holds only in-frame ones; the method was immunoSEQ multiplex PCR. The data hold 90,000 to 150,000 clones, with roughly 60% observed a single time. This material consisted of CD8+ T cells sorted from blood, taken at week 4, from a patient treated with tofacitinib. The receptors come from a human donor with alopecia areata.

The DNA for the CDR3 is TGTGCCAGCAGCTTAGTCGCCAGGGACTACGAGCAGTACTTC. Translating gives CASSLVARDYEQYF. This sequence joins TRBV7-9 and TRBJ2-7; possible D gene TRBD1, 5 bases. The germline V gene encodes CDR1 SEHNR and CDR2 FQNEAQ (reference sequence). The germline V and J ends were trimmed by 1 base and 3 bases, with 10 bases remaining between them. The CDR3 spans 14 residues.

The chain has TRBV5-4 and TRBJ2-1; 11 nucleotides line up with TRBD1. Germline assignment: CDR1 SGHNT and CDR2 YYREEE (reference sequence). J lost 9 bases, V lost 3 bases, and 5 bases had no gene match. The CDR3 length is 14 residues. CDR3 in DNA: TGTGCCAGCAGCTCGGGACAGGGGGGCGCTGAGCAGTTCTTC. Protein product: CASSSGQGGAEQFF.

This clone has only a few counts. The V call is TRBV7-8, the J call TRBJ2-1, with 13 bases matching TRBD2. Germline-derived CDR1 and CDR2 are SGHVS and FQNEAQ. The CDR3 spans 16 residues. V lost 2 bases and J lost 8; bases outside the gene matches: 6. The DNA for the CDR3 is TGTGCCAGCAGCTTACTCGGGACTAGCGGGGTAGATGAGCAGTTCTTC. This encodes CASSLLGTSGVDEQFF.

CDR3 sequence: CAWSVQGPDGYTF. The CDR3 DNA follows: TGTGCCTGGAGTGTACAGGGTCCGGATGGCTACACCTTC. The chain links TRBV30 to TRBJ1-2; D might be TRBD1 (6 bases). From germline, CDR1 is GTSNPN and CDR2 SVGIG (reference sequence). V lost 0 bases to trimming and J lost 6 bases, with 11 bases between them. The CDR3 runs to 13 residues.

This clone was detected a few times. The chain links TRBV5-6 to TRBJ2-2, with a weak D call TRBD2 (6 bases). Looked up from germline, CDR1 is SGHDT and CDR2 is YYEEEE. V shed 2 bases and J shed 5 bases, with 22 bases lying between them. There are 18 residues in the CDR3. As DNA, the CDR3 is TGTGCCAGCAGCTTCCCGTCCCAGGGACTCTATGGAACCGGGGAGCTGTTTTTT. It translates to CASSFPSQGLYGTGELFF.

The chain links TRBV7-9 to TRBJ1-1, with TRBD1 as a possible D gene (6 bases). CDR3 size: 15 residues. Trimming stripped 5 bases from V and 0 bases from J, with 13 bases between. Germline V gene sequence: CDR1 SEHNR, CDR2 FQNEAQ (reference sequence). DNA of the CDR3: TGTGCCAGCAGCCCCGGACAGAGCCTGAACACTGAAGCTTTCTTT. Residues: CASSPGQSLNTEAFF.

The chain employs TRBV30 and TRBJ1-3; 7 nucleotides line up with TRBD1. The V gene's germline CDR1 is GTSNPN and CDR2 SVGIG (reference sequence). The CDR3 extends over 15 amino acids. V lost 2 bases and J lost 2; bases outside the gene matches: 6. The CDR3: CAWSPPGGPGNTIYF. The CDR3 DNA reads TGTGCCTGGAGTCCCCCAGGGGGGCCTGGAAACACCATATATTTT.

The chain couples TRBV11-2 to TRBJ2-7; 9 bases agree with TRBD1. The CDR3 is 15 amino acids. V trimming: 2 bases; J trimming: 2 bases; junction bases outside the gene matches: 4. Germline V gene data show CDR1 as SGHAT and CDR2 as FQNNGV. The CDR3 protein is CASSLPGQGAYEQYF. In DNA, the CDR3 is TGTGCCAGCAGCTTACCGGGACAGGGAGCCTACGAGCAGTACTTC.

V and J are TRBV30 and TRBJ1-2; no clear D. Per germline, CDR1 GTSNPN and CDR2 SVGIG (reference sequence). The CDR3 length is 12 residues. V lost 5 bases, J lost 8 bases, and 15 bases lay in between. The CDR3 sequence is CAWAPGSEGYTF. Written as DNA, the CDR3 is TGTGCCTGGGCCCCGGGCAGTGAAGGCTACACCTTC.

In this sample, this clone turned up once. This rearrangement joins TRBV6-5 to TRBJ2-7; 7 bases fit TRBD2. The CDR3 runs 15 residues. Per germline, CDR1 MNHEY and CDR2 SVGAGI. V dropped 5 bases and J dropped 1; count of bases not matched to a gene: 8. CDR3 protein: CASSPAASGSYEQYF. The CDR3 DNA reads TGTGCCAGCAGTCCCGCGGCTAGCGGTTCCTACGAGCAGTACTTC.

A few counts support this clone. The gene calls are TRBV30 and TRBJ2-3; no definite D call. This CDR3 is 12 amino acids long. The germline gives CDR1 GTSNPN, CDR2 SVGIG (reference sequence). V lost 5 bases, J lost 2 bases, and 8 bases lay in between. CDR3 DNA: TGTGCCTGGGAACTATTCACAGATACGCAGTATTTT. As protein: CAWELFTDTQYF.

CDR3 sequence: CASSPVGGTDTQYF. The CDR3 nucleotides read TGCGCCAGCAGCCCCGTTGGGGGCACAGATACGCAGTATTTT. The rearrangement joins TRBV5-1 to TRBJ2-3; D remains ambiguous. Trimming removed 4 bases at V and 1 base at J, with 10 bases between. The CDR3 runs to 14 residues. Germline-derived CDR1 and CDR2 are SGHRS and YFSETQ.

The V and J genes are TRBV29-1 and TRBJ2-5; D perhaps matches TRBD1 (6 bases). There are 13 residues in the CDR3. CDR1 SQVTM and CDR2 ANQGSEA come from the germline V gene. Trimming stripped 6 bases from V and 11 bases from J, with 22 bases between. The CDR3 nucleotides are TGCAGCGTCTCGAACCGGGACCCAGGGGAGCAGTACTTC. This codes for CSVSNRDPGEQYF.

This clone has more than one count but fewer than ten. The J gene is TRBJ1-1, the V gene TRBV29-1; no reliable D call. The germline V and J ends were trimmed by 3 bases and 0 bases, with 14 bases remaining between them. CDR1 is SQVTM and CDR2 is ANQGSEA in the germline V gene. There are 15 residues in the CDR3. CDR3 coding DNA: TGCAGCGTTGAGTTGGAAGGGCGGATGAACACTGAAGCTTTCTTT. As protein: CSVELEGRMNTEAFF.